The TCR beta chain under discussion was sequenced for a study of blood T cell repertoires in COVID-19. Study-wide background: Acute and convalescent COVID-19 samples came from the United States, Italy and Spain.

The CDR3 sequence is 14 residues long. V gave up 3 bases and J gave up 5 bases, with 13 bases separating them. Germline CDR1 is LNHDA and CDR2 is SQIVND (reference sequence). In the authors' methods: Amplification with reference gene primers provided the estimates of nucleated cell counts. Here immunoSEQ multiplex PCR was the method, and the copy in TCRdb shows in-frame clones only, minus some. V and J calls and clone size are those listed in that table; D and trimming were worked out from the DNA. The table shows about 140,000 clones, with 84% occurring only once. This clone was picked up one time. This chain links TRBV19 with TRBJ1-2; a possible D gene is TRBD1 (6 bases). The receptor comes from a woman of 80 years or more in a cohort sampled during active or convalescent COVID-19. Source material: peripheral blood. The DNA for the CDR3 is TGTGCCAGTAGTATTACAGGGAAGGTTTATGGCTACACCTTC. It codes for CASSITGKVYGYTF.